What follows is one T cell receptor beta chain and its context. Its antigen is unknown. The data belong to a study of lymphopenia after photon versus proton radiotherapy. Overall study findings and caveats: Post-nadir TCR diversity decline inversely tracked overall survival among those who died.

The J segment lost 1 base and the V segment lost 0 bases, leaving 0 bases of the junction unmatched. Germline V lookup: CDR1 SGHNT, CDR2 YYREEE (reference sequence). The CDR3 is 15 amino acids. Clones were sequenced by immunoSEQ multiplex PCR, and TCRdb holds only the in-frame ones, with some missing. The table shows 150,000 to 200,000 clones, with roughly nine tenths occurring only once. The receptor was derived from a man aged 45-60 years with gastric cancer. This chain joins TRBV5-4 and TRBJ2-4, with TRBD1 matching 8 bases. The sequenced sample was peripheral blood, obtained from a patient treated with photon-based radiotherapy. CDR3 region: CASSLAGGAKNIQYF. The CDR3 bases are TGTGCCAGCAGCTTGGCAGGGGGCGCCAAAAACATTCAGTACTTC.